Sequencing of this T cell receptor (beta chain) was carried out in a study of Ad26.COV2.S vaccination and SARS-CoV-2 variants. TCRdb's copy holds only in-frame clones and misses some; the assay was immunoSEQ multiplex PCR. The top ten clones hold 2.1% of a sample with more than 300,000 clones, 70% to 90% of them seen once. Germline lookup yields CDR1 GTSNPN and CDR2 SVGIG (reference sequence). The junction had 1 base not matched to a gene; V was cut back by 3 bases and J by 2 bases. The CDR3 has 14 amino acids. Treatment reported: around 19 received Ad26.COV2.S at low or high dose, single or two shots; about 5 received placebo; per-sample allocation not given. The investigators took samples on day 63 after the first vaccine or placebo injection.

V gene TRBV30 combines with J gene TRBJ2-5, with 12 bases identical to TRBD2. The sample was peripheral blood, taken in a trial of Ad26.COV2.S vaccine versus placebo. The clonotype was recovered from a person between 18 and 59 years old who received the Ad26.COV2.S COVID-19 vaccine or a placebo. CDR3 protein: CAWRLAGGQETQYF. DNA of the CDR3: TGTGCCTGGAGACTAGCGGGGGGTCAAGAGACCCAGTACTTC.